This T cell receptor beta chain was sequenced in a study of blood T cell repertoires in COVID-19. For the study at large: Samples came from the United States, Italy and Spain, spanning acute and convalescent COVID-19. PBMCs, B-cell-depleted T cells, or T cells were the source of the cDNA or gDNA that made up the material.

Original analysis: Nucleated cell counts were estimated from reference gene primer amplification. The repertoire was sequenced with immunoSEQ multiplex PCR; TCRdb's copy has only in-frame clones and lacks some. That table supplies the V and J calls and clone size; D and trimming were determined from the DNA. The data hold roughly 400,000 clones, with approximately 89% observed a single time. The sample taken for sequencing was peripheral blood. This clonotype was obtained from a woman aged 55-69 years with COVID-19, enrolled during active disease.

CDR3 amino acids: CASSFALNYEQYF. As DNA, the CDR3 is TGTGCCAGCAGCTTCGCACTGAACTACGAGCAGTACTTC. The chain combines TRBV11-3 with TRBJ2-7; D is undetermined. V was trimmed by 3 bases and J by 3 bases, leaving 9 bases between them. The V gene's germline CDR1 is SGHNT and CDR2 YENEEA. This CDR3 is built from 13 residues.